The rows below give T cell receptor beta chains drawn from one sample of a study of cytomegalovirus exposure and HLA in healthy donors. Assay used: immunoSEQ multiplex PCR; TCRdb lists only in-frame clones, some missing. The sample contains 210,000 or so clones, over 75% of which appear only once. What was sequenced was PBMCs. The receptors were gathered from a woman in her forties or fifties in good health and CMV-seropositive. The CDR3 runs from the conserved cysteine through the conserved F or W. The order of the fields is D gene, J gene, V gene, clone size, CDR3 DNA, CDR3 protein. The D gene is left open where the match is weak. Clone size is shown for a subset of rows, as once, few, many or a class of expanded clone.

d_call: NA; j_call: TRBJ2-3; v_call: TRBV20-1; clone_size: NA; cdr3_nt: TGCAGTGCCTCAGGTCCAGATACGCAGTATTTT; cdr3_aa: CSASGPDTQYF
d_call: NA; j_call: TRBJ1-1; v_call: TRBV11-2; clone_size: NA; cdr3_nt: TGTGCCAGCAGCTTCCCTACCTTGACAGGAGTGGAGACTGAAGCTTTCTTT; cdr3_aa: CASSFPTLTGVETEAFF
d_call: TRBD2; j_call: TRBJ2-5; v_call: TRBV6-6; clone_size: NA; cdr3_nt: TGTGCCAGCAGTTACCCGGGACTACTTCAAGAGACCCAGTACTTC; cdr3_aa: CASSYPGLLQETQYF
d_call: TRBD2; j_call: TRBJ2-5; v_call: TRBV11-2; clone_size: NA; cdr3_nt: TGTGCCAGCAGCTTTGGGAGGGGCCCCCAAGAGACCCAGTACTTC; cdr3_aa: CASSFGRGPQETQYF
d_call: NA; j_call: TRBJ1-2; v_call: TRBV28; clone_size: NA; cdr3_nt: TGTGCCAGCAGGAGGGTGGAGGGCTATGGCTACACCTTC; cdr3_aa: CASRRVEGYGYTF
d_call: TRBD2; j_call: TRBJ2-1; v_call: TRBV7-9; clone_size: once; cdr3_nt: TGTGCCAGCAGCTTAGGGACTAGCGGGGCCAATGAGCAGTTCTTC; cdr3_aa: CASSLGTSGANEQFF
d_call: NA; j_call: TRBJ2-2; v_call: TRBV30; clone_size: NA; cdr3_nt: TGTGCCTGGAGTGTAACGGGGACCGGGGAGCTGTTTTTT; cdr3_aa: CAWSVTGTGELFF
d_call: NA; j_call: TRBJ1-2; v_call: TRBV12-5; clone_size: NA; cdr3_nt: TGTGCTAGTGGTTTGACATATGGACGGATGGGAGATGGCTACACCTTC; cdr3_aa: CASGLTYGRMGDGYTF
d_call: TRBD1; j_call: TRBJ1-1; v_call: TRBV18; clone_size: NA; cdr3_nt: TGTGCCAGCTCACTGACCGGGACAGGGGGCGCGGGGAACACTGAAGCTTTCTTT; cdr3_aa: CASSLTGTGGAGNTEAFF
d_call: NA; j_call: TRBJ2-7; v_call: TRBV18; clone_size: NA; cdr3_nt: TGTGCCAGCTCAGTAAACTACGAGCAGTACTTC; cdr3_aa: CASSVNYEQYF
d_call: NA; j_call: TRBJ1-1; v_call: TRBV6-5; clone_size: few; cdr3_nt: TGTGCCAGCAGGTATCGGGGAAGATACTCGACTGAAGCTTTCTTT; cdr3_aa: CASRYRGRYSTEAFF
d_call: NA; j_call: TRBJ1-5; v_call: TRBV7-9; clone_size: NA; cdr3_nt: TGTGCCAGCAGCTTTCCTAATAAGCCCCAGCATTTT; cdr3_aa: CASSFPNKPQHF
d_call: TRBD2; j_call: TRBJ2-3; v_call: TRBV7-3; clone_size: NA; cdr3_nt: TGTGCCAGCAGCCCCCTTTTAGGTAGCGGGGTTCCGGATACGCAGTATTTT; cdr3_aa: CASSPLLGSGVPDTQYF
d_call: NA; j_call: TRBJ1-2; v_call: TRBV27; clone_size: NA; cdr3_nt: TGTGCCAGCAGTTTATTCTGGGGCCCGGACTATGGCTACACCTTC; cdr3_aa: CASSLFWGPDYGYTF
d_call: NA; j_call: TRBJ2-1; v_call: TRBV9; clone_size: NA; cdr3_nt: TGTGCCAGCAGCTTCTCCGAGGGGGAGTACAATGCGGAGCAGTTCTTC; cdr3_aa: CASSFSEGEYNAEQFF
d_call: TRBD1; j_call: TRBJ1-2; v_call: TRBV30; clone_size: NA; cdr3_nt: TGTGCCTGGAGTCGACAGGGGGCTGGTGGCTACACCTTC; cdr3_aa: CAWSRQGAGGYTF
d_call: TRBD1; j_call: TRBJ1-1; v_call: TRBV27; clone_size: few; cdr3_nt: TGTGCCAGCAGTTTACGGCAGGGGGGAAACACTGAAGCTTTCTTT; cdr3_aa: CASSLRQGGNTEAFF
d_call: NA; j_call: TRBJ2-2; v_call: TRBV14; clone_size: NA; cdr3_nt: TGTGCCAGCAGCCAAACCAGGCTCGCCGGGGAGCTGTTTTTT; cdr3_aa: CASSQTRLAGELFF
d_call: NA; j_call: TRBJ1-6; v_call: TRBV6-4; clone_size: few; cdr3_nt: TGTGCCAGCAGGAGCGGAGAAGAAAATTCACCCCTCCACTTT; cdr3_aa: CASRSGEENSPLHF
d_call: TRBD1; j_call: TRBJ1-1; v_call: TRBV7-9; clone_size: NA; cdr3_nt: TGTGCCAGCAGCTTGACAGGGCCTACCAAACGAGCTTTCTTT; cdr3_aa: CASSLTGPTKRAFF
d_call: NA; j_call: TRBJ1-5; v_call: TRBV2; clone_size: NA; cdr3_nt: TGTGCCAGCAACATGGAGGGTTTGGAGCCCCAGCATTTT; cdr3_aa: CASNMEGLEPQHF
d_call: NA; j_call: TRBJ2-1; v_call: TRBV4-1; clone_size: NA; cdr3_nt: TGCGCCAGCAGCCAAGGGGTAGCCGGCTCCTACAATGAGCAGTTCTTC; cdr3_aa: CASSQGVAGSYNEQFF